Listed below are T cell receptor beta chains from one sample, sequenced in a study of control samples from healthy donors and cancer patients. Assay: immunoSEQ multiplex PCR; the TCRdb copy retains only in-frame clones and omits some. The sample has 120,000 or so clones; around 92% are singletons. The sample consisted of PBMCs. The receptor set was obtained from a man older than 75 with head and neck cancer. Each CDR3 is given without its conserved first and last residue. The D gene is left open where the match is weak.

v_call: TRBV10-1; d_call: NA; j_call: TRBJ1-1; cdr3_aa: ASSEAGRGTEAF
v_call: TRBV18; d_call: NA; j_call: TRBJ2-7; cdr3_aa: ASSSSSPQLAEQY
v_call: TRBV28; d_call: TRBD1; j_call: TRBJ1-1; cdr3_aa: ATVTGAGTEAF
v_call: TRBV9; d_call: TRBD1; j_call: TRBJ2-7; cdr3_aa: ASSVGWTGGHEQY
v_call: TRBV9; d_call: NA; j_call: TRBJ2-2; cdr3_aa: ASSGTPTGELF
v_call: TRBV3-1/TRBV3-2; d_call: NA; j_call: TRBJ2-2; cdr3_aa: ASQGPVTGELF
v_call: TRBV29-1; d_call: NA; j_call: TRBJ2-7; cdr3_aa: SVGGASYEQY
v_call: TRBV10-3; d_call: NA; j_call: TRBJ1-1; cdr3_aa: ATGREGMNTEAF
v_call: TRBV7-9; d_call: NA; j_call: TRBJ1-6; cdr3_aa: ASSFSGFNSPLH
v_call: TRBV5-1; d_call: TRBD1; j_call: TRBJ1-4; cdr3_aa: ASSRDRTSGEKLF
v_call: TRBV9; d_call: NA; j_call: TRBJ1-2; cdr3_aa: ASSEGLSGYT
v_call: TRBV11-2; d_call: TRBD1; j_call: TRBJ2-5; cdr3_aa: ASSADRGRLETQY
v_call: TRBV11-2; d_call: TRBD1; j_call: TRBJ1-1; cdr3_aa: ASSNLGGDRENTEAF
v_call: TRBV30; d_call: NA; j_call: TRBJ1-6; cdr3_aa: AWTPSRVIENSPLH
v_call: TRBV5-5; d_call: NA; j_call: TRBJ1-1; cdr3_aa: ASSLVSTNTEAF
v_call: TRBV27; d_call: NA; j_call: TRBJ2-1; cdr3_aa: ASSGPGRLNEQF
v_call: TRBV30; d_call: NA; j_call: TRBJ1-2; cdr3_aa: AWGRVEYGYT
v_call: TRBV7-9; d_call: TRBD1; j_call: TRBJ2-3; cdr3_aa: ASSPGQGNTDTQY
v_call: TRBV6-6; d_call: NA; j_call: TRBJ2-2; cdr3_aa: ASSLSGNGELF
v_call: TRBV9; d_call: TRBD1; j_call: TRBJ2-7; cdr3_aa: ASSVDTGGEQY
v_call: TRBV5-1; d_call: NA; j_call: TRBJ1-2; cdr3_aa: ASSEGQGSGGYT
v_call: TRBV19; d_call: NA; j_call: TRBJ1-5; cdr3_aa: ASSIARAGKQSNQPQH
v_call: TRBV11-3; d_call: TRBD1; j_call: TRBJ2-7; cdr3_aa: ASTYRGARDYEQY
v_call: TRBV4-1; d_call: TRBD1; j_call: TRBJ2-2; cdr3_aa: ASSQEGAGGSNTGELF
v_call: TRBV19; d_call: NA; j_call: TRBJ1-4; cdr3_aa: ASHTLDGTVEKLF
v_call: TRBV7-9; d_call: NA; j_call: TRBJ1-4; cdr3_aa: ASSLERGTLAEKLF
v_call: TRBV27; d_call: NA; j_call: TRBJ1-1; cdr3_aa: ASRQADERTEAF
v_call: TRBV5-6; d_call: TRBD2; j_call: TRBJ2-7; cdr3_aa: ASSLQRGYYEQY
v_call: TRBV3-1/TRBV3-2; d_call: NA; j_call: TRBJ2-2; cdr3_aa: ASSQVLGTGELF
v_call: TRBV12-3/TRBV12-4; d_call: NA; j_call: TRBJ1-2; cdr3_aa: ASSLTTYGYT
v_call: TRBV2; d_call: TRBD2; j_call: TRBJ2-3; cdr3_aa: AITKRGDTDTQY
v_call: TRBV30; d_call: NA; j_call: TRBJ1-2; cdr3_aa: AWVNRVTYGYT
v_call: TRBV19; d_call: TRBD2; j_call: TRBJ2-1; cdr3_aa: ASSIYIAGTLDEQF
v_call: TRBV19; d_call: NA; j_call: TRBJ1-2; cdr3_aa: ASSIQGTYGYT
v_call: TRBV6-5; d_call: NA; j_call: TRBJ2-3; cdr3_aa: ASKAGITDTQY
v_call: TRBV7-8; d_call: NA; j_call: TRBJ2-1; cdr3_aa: ASSSSGGREANNEQF
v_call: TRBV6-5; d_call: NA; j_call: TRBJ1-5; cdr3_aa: ASLRNSNQPQH
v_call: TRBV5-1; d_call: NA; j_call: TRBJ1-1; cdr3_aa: ASSLAPGAPEAF
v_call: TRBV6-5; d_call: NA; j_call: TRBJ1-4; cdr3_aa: ASRGPRRDKLF